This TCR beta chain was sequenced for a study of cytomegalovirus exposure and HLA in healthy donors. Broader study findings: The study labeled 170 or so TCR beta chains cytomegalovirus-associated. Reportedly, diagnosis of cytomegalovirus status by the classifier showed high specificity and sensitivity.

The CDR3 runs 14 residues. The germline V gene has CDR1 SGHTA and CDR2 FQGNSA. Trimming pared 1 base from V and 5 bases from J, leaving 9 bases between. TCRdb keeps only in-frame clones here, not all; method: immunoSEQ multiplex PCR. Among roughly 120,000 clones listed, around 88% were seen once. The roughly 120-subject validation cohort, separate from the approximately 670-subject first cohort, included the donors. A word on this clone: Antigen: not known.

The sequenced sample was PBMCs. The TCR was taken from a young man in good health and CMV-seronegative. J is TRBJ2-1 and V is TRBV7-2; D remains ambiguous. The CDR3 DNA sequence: TGTGCCAGCAGCTTAGGCAGGCAAAACAATGAGCAGTTCTTC. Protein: CASSLGRQNNEQFF.